Shown below are 10 T cell receptor beta chains from a single sample sequenced in a study of T-cell memory formation after mild COVID-19. Via MiXCR, TCRdb re-called the 5' RACE reads, giving one row per CDR3 protein. The sample includes roughly 500,000 distinct CDR3 sequences, about a fifth seen only once; the top ten take about 12%. The sequenced sample consisted of PBMCs or a T cell subset sorted from them (not recorded which). Every receptor here comes from an adult woman who had mild COVID-19 (a few samples of this study predate the infection). Cell type and time point are not known.

This clonotype has just a few counts. The chain uses TRBV12-3 or TRBV12-4 and TRBJ2-2; D is unresolved. Trimming stripped 3 bases from V and 6 bases from J, with 14 bases between. The CDR3 sequence is 15 residues long. The CDR3, as DNA: TGTGCCAGCAGTTTCTCGGTACTTCCGGCCGGGGAGCTGTTTTTT. Translating it yields CASSFSVLPAGELFF.

This clonotype was seen a handful of times. The V gene is TRBV7-6, the J gene TRBJ2-7; 8 bases match TRBD2. V lost 0 bases, J lost 4 bases, and 2 bases stayed unmatched. Germline lookup yields CDR1 SGHVS and CDR2 FNYEAQ. The CDR3 totals 14 residues. CDR3 bases: TGTGCCAGCAGCTTAGCGGCTAGCGGGTACGAGCAGTACTTC. It yields the protein CASSLAASGYEQYF.

This chain connects TRBV6-6 to TRBJ1-1; D ambiguous. Germline CDR1 and CDR2: MNHNY and SVGAGI (reference sequence). The CDR3 is 13 amino acids. Trimming removed 4 bases at V and 3 bases at J, with 9 bases between. The CDR3 coding sequence is TGTGCCAGCAGTTTTAAGTGGGACACTGAAGCTTTCTTT. It specifies CASSFKWDTEAFF.

This clonotype turned up a few times. This chain links TRBV25-1 with TRBJ1-1; D remains unclear. The CDR3 length is 15 residues. The germline V gene has CDR1 MGHDK and CDR2 SYGVNS. V was shortened by 4 bases and J by 3 bases, with 15 bases between the two germline ends. CDR3 coding DNA: TGTGCCAGCAGTGGTTGGACCTCCTCTTACACTGAAGCTTTCTTT. The encoded protein is CASSGWTSSYTEAFF.

The J gene is TRBJ1-1, the V gene TRBV18; D is undetermined. CDR1 is KGHSH, CDR2 LQKENI, per germline. Trimming cost V 3 bases and J 4 bases, with 12 bases left between them. CDR3 length equals 14 residues. The DNA of the CDR3 is TGTGCCAGCTCACCGGGCCCAGAAAGCACTGAAGCTTTCTTT. Residues: CASSPGPESTEAFF.

The J gene is TRBJ1-6, the V gene TRBV18; D is possibly TRBD1 (6 bases). Trimming removed 3 bases from V and 7 bases from J, with 7 bases in between. The CDR3 has 13 residues. Germline CDR1 is KGHSH and CDR2 is LQKENI. The CDR3 DNA reads as TGTGCCAGCTCACCCGACAGGAATTCACCCCTCCACTTT. Residues: CASSPDRNSPLHF.

This clonotype occurred a few times. The chain is built from TRBV9 and TRBJ2-3; no firm D call. The length of the CDR3 is 14 residues. Germline CDR1 is SGDLS and CDR2 is YYNGEE. The V and J ends lost 0 bases and 3 bases respectively, with 8 bases between them. For the CDR3, the DNA is TGTGCCAGCAGCGTAGGGGGTCAGACAGATACGCAGTATTTT. It translates to CASSVGGQTDTQYF.

The chain links TRBV5-1 to TRBJ1-1; 7 positions match TRBD1. Trimming took 3 bases from V and 5 from J; bases not matched to a gene: 7. Germline V gene lookup returns CDR1 SGHRS and CDR2 YFSETQ. The CDR3 length is 14 residues. The CDR3 region is CASSSGQQGTEAFF. As DNA, the CDR3 is TGCGCCAGCAGCTCCGGTCAACAGGGGACTGAAGCTTTCTTT. Together with reference TRBV5-1 and TRBJ1-1, the CDR3 gives the full variable domain: KAGVTQTPRYLIKTRGQQVTLSCSPISGHRSVSWYQQTPGQGLQFLFEYFSETQRNKGNFPGRFSGRQFSNSRSEMNVSTLELGDSALYLCASSSGQQGTEAFFGQGTRLTVV.

This clonotype was seen more than once but under ten times. The CDR3 DNA reads as TGTGCCAGTAGTAGGGGTGGTTGGGACTACGAGCAGTACTTC. Residues: CASSRGGWDYEQYF. V and J are TRBV19 and TRBJ2-7; D unresolved. Deletions cut 4 bases from V and 3 bases from J, with 13 bases between. The CDR3 totals 14 residues. CDR1 is LNHDA, CDR2 SQIVND, per germline (reference sequence).

This chain connects TRBV7-9 to TRBJ2-7; 10 bases match TRBD2. Germline V gene data show CDR1 as SEHNR and CDR2 as FQNEAQ (reference sequence). This CDR3 contains 14 residues. The ends lost 5 bases at V and 12 bases at J; junction bases unmatched: 13. This chain's CDR3 is CASSPGLAGASRYF. The CDR3 DNA reads TGTGCCAGCAGCCCAGGGCTAGCGGGGGCATCCCGGTACTTC. Filled out from reference TRBV7-9 and TRBJ2-7, the complete variable domain reads DTGVSQNPRHKITKRGQNVTFRCDPISEHNRLYWYRQTLGQGPEFLTYFQNEAQLEKSRLLSDRFSAERPKGSFSTLEIQRTEQGDSAMYLCASSPGLAGASRYFGPGTRLTVT.